The rows below give T cell receptor beta chains drawn from one sample of a study of blood T cell repertoires in COVID-19. Assay: immunoSEQ multiplex PCR; the TCRdb copy retains only in-frame clones and omits some. The table has more than 200,000 clones, around 90% seen once. Sample: peripheral blood. The receptor set was obtained from a human donor in a cohort sampled during active COVID-19. Each CDR3 is given with its conserved first and last residue. The D gene is left open where the match is weak. Not all rows give a size; the values are once, few, many and, for expanded clones, a class.

J gene: TRBJ2-1
V gene: TRBV18
clone size: .
D gene: .
CDR3 protein: CASSPQVGGSHNEQFF
CDR3 DNA: TGTGCCAGCTCCCCCCAGGTAGGGGGTAGCCACAATGAGCAGTTCTTC

J gene: TRBJ2-1
V gene: TRBV5-1
clone size: once
D gene: TRBD2
CDR3 protein: CASSSLPSGSAYNEQFF
CDR3 DNA: TGCGCCAGCAGCTCACTACCTAGCGGGAGCGCCTACAATGAGCAGTTCTTC

J gene: TRBJ2-7
V gene: TRBV28
clone size: .
D gene: TRBD2
CDR3 protein: CASSTPWASGRTWIYEQYF
CDR3 DNA: TGTGCCAGCAGCACTCCCTGGGCTAGCGGGAGGACGTGGATCTACGAGCAGTACTTC

J gene: TRBJ2-3
V gene: TRBV11-3
clone size: .
D gene: TRBD2
CDR3 protein: CASSGRRGLAGVDTQYF
CDR3 DNA: TGTGCCAGCAGCGGCAGGAGGGGACTAGCGGGAGTGGATACGCAGTATTTT

J gene: TRBJ1-1
V gene: TRBV7-3
clone size: .
D gene: TRBD1
CDR3 protein: CASSSGQGVNTEAFF
CDR3 DNA: TGTGCCAGCAGCTCGGGACAGGGTGTGAACACTGAAGCTTTCTTT

J gene: TRBJ2-7
V gene: TRBV5-1
clone size: .
D gene: .
CDR3 protein: CASGPLGGYEQYF
CDR3 DNA: TGCGCCAGCGGCCCTCTGGGGGGTTACGAGCAGTACTTC

J gene: TRBJ1-2
V gene: TRBV7-2
clone size: .
D gene: .
CDR3 protein: CASSLNRGQQGYGYTF
CDR3 DNA: TGTGCCAGCAGCTTAAATAGGGGCCAACAGGGCTATGGCTACACCTTC

J gene: TRBJ2-7
V gene: TRBV29-1
clone size: .
D gene: TRBD2
CDR3 protein: CSARRVTSGNSYEQYF
CDR3 DNA: TGCAGCGCGCGCCGAGTGACTAGCGGGAACTCCTACGAGCAGTACTTC

J gene: TRBJ1-4
V gene: TRBV6-6
clone size: .
D gene: .
CDR3 protein: CATGQYNEKLFF
CDR3 DNA: TGTGCCACCGGACAGTATAATGAAAAACTGTTTTTT

J gene: TRBJ1-5
V gene: TRBV18
clone size: .
D gene: .
CDR3 protein: CASSPNRQATNQPQHF
CDR3 DNA: TGTGCCAGCTCACCCAATAGACAGGCGACCAATCAGCCCCAGCATTTT

J gene: TRBJ2-1
V gene: TRBV5-1
clone size: once
D gene: TRBD2
CDR3 protein: CASSLPGTSGAHEQFF
CDR3 DNA: TGCGCCAGCAGCTTGCCGGGGACTAGCGGGGCGCATGAGCAGTTCTTC

J gene: TRBJ1-2
V gene: TRBV25-1
clone size: .
D gene: .
CDR3 protein: CASSESEGMDGYTF
CDR3 DNA: TGTGCCAGCAGTGAATCTGAGGGTATGGATGGCTACACCTTC

J gene: TRBJ2-5
V gene: TRBV7-7
clone size: .
D gene: .
CDR3 protein: CASSLAPRGGETQYF
CDR3 DNA: TGTGCCAGCAGCTTAGCTCCCAGGGGCGGGGAGACCCAGTACTTC

J gene: TRBJ2-1
V gene: TRBV4-2
clone size: .
D gene: TRBD2
CDR3 protein: CASRRTSGGADEQFF
CDR3 DNA: TGTGCCAGCAGGCGCACCAGCGGGGGGGCCGATGAGCAGTTCTTC

J gene: TRBJ1-2
V gene: TRBV4-3
clone size: .
D gene: .
CDR3 protein: CASSQELRYTF
CDR3 DNA: TGCGCCAGCAGCCAAGAATTGAGGTACACCTTC

J gene: TRBJ1-5
V gene: TRBV7-2
clone size: .
D gene: .
CDR3 protein: CASSLNRAYQPQHF
CDR3 DNA: TGTGCCAGCAGCTTGAACAGGGCCTATCAGCCCCAGCATTTT

J gene: TRBJ2-2
V gene: TRBV5-1
clone size: .
D gene: .
CDR3 protein: CASSTGDVSGELFF
CDR3 DNA: TGCGCCAGCAGCACTGGAGACGTGTCCGGGGAGCTGTTTTTT

J gene: TRBJ2-3
V gene: TRBV25-1
clone size: once
D gene: TRBD1
CDR3 protein: CASRAGTGFTDTQYF
CDR3 DNA: TGTGCCAGCAGAGCCGGGACAGGGTTTACAGATACGCAGTATTTT

J gene: TRBJ1-2
V gene: TRBV7-9
clone size: .
D gene: TRBD1
CDR3 protein: CASSLAEQGADGYTF
CDR3 DNA: TGTGCCAGCAGCTTAGCCGAACAGGGGGCTGATGGCTACACCTTC

J gene: TRBJ1-5
V gene: TRBV19
clone size: .
D gene: .
CDR3 protein: CATIETAGAVYSNQPQHF
CDR3 DNA: TGTGCCACTATAGAAACGGCAGGGGCTGTTTATAGCAATCAGCCCCAGCATTTT

J gene: TRBJ2-5
V gene: TRBV30
clone size: .
D gene: TRBD1
CDR3 protein: CAWSADRYSKTQYF
CDR3 DNA: TGTGCCTGGAGTGCGGACAGGTATTCGAAGACCCAGTACTTC

J gene: TRBJ2-7
V gene: TRBV7-9
clone size: .
D gene: TRBD2
CDR3 protein: CASSSGGGGYEQYF
CDR3 DNA: TGTGCCAGCAGCTCGGGTGGCGGGGGCTACGAGCAGTACTTC

J gene: TRBJ1-3
V gene: TRBV5-4
clone size: .
D gene: TRBD1
CDR3 protein: CASSPQGDGRTIYF
CDR3 DNA: TGTGCCAGCAGCCCCCAGGGGGACGGACGCACCATATATTTT

J gene: TRBJ2-7
V gene: TRBV5-1
clone size: .
D gene: TRBD1
CDR3 protein: CASSSTGVSYEQYF
CDR3 DNA: TGCGCCAGCAGTTCGACAGGGGTCTCGTACGAGCAGTACTTC

J gene: TRBJ1-6
V gene: TRBV4-3
clone size: .
D gene: TRBD1
CDR3 protein: CASSQLTGVDSPLHF
CDR3 DNA: TGCGCCAGCAGCCAACTGACAGGGGTGGATTCACCCCTCCACTTT

J gene: TRBJ2-7
V gene: TRBV5-1
clone size: .
D gene: .
CDR3 protein: CASGETRPEVGEQYF
CDR3 DNA: TGCGCCAGTGGAGAGACTCGCCCGGAGGTCGGCGAGCAGTACTTC

J gene: TRBJ2-3
V gene: TRBV27
clone size: .
D gene: .
CDR3 protein: CASSSGHAYGGAPTDTQYF
CDR3 DNA: TGTGCCAGCAGTTCCGGACACGCTTATGGTGGTGCTCCCACAGATACGCAGTATTTT

J gene: TRBJ1-2
V gene: TRBV6-5
clone size: .
D gene: .
CDR3 protein: CASSYEGTGYTF
CDR3 DNA: TGTGCCAGCAGTTATGAGGGCACCGGCTACACCTTC

J gene: TRBJ1-2
V gene: TRBV7-9
clone size: .
D gene: .
CDR3 protein: CASSPQASPSGYGYTF
CDR3 DNA: TGTGCCAGCAGCCCCCAGGCAAGTCCGTCAGGGTATGGCTACACCTTC

J gene: TRBJ2-7
V gene: TRBV27
clone size: .
D gene: .
CDR3 protein: CASSLAPGSQQYF
CDR3 DNA: TGTGCCAGCAGTTTAGCCCCCGGGTCGCAGCAGTACTTC

J gene: TRBJ1-3
V gene: TRBV28
clone size: .
D gene: .
CDR3 protein: CASRLSGNTIYF
CDR3 DNA: TGTGCCAGCCGTCTCTCTGGAAACACCATATATTTT

J gene: TRBJ2-7
V gene: TRBV7-2
clone size: .
D gene: .
CDR3 protein: CASSPTSVPSSYEQYF
CDR3 DNA: TGTGCCAGCAGCCCTACGAGTGTACCGAGCTCCTACGAGCAGTACTTC

J gene: TRBJ2-7
V gene: TRBV6-5
clone size: .
D gene: TRBD1
CDR3 protein: CASQTGREQYF
CDR3 DNA: TGTGCCAGCCAGACAGGGCGCGAGCAGTACTTC

J gene: TRBJ2-1
V gene: TRBV2
clone size: .
D gene: .
CDR3 protein: CASSDGSSYNEQFF
CDR3 DNA: TGTGCCAGCAGTGATGGTAGCTCCTACAATGAGCAGTTCTTC

J gene: TRBJ2-7
V gene: TRBV9
clone size: few
D gene: TRBD1
CDR3 protein: CASSVGQGAYEQYF
CDR3 DNA: TGTGCCAGCAGCGTGGGACAGGGGGCCTACGAGCAGTACTTC

J gene: TRBJ1-1
V gene: TRBV10-3
clone size: .
D gene: .
CDR3 protein: CAIRVGGGNTEAFF
CDR3 DNA: TGTGCCATCAGAGTAGGGGGGGGGAACACTGAAGCTTTCTTT

J gene: TRBJ2-1
V gene: TRBV6-1
clone size: .
D gene: TRBD2
CDR3 protein: CASSDTSDLAYNEQFF
CDR3 DNA: TGTGCCAGCAGTGATACTAGCGACCTAGCCTACAATGAGCAGTTCTTC

J gene: TRBJ2-1
V gene: TRBV25-1
clone size: .
D gene: .
CDR3 protein: CASSEYGTNTHNYNEQFF
CDR3 DNA: TGTGCCAGCAGTGAATACGGTACTAATACTCACAACTACAATGAGCAGTTCTTC

J gene: TRBJ2-1
V gene: TRBV20-1
clone size: .
D gene: TRBD2
CDR3 protein: CSASKQRGNNEQFF
CDR3 DNA: TGCAGTGCTAGTAAACAGCGGGGGAACAATGAGCAGTTCTTC

J gene: TRBJ1-6
V gene: TRBV5-4
clone size: .
D gene: TRBD1
CDR3 protein: CASSYRQGNRSPLHF
CDR3 DNA: TGTGCCAGCAGCTATAGACAGGGAAACCGTTCACCCCTCCACTTT

J gene: TRBJ1-2
V gene: TRBV28
clone size: .
D gene: TRBD1
CDR3 protein: CASSSGQTPYGYTF
CDR3 DNA: TGTGCCAGCAGCTCGGGACAGACCCCCTATGGCTACACCTTC

J gene: TRBJ1-2
V gene: TRBV28
clone size: .
D gene: .
CDR3 protein: CASGEFVGYGYTF
CDR3 DNA: TGTGCCAGCGGTGAGTTTGTCGGCTATGGCTACACCTTC

J gene: TRBJ1-6
V gene: TRBV28
clone size: .
D gene: .
CDR3 protein: CASRYVGTDYSPLHF
CDR3 DNA: TGTGCCAGCAGGTACGTCGGGACTGATTATTCACCCCTCCACTTT

J gene: TRBJ1-2
V gene: TRBV6-5
clone size: .
D gene: TRBD1
CDR3 protein: CASSYDRGLYGYTF
CDR3 DNA: TGTGCCAGCAGTTACGACAGGGGGCTCTATGGCTACACCTTC

J gene: TRBJ2-3
V gene: TRBV7-9
clone size: .
D gene: TRBD2
CDR3 protein: CASSRWSGGESDTQYF
CDR3 DNA: TGTGCCAGCAGCCGCTGGAGCGGGGGGGAATCGGATACGCAGTATTTT

J gene: TRBJ2-3
V gene: TRBV7-2
clone size: .
D gene: TRBD1
CDR3 protein: CASSLVGGQGADTQYF
CDR3 DNA: TGTGCCAGCAGCTTAGTAGGTGGTCAGGGGGCAGATACGCAGTATTTT